Included here is one T cell receptor beta chain sequence, with context. This sample is part of a study of T cell responses to AZD1222 COVID-19 vaccine. The CDR3 covers 15 residues. Trimming shortened V by 2 bases and J by 4 bases, and 11 bases separated the two germline ends. Germline V gene sequence: CDR1 MGHDK, CDR2 SYGVNS. This table comes from immunoSEQ multiplex PCR, and its TCRdb copy is limited to in-frame clones, with some not included. The table has approximately 100,000 clones, around nine tenths seen once. The sequence was collected from an adult who received the AZD1222 COVID-19 vaccine. The sequences come from peripheral blood, collected 28 days after the second AZD1222 dose. V is TRBV25-1 and J is TRBJ1-4; a weak D match, TRBD1 (6 bases). CDR3 coding DNA: TGTGCCAGCAGTGAAACGGACAGCGTTAATGAAAAACTGTTTTTT. Protein product: CASSETDSVNEKLFF.